This T cell receptor beta chain was recorded in a study of blood T cells in healthy people across ages. CDR3 length equals 15 residues. The germline gives CDR1 MDHEN, CDR2 SYDVKM. Trimming stripped 6 bases from V and 0 bases from J, with 12 bases between. The use of a sample-barcoded 5' primer and a J-beta primer mix characterized a second PCR of roughly 6 to 11 cycles. Via MiXCR, TCRdb re-called the 5' RACE reads, giving one row per CDR3 protein. In the table there are approximately 2,000,000 distinct CDR3 sequences, about two fifths of which are singletons. V usage is TRBV28 and J usage is TRBJ1-5; D gene uncertain. The material sequenced was blood. The origin of this receptor is a human donor in good health. The CDR3 region is CASRNVWNSNQPQHF. The CDR3, as DNA: TGTGCCAGCAGAAACGTCTGGAATAGCAATCAGCCCCAGCATTTT.